The 29 T cell receptor beta chains given below trace back to one sample, sequenced in a study of blood T cell repertoires in COVID-19. Sequencing used immunoSEQ multiplex PCR; TCRdb keeps in-frame clones, though not all of them. The sample has hundreds of thousands of clones; nearly 90% are singletons. The specimen sequenced was PBMCs or T cells enriched from blood (not recorded which). These receptor sequences come from a man in his thirties or forties who had been exposed to COVID-19.

This clone was detected a few times. The gene calls are TRBV5-4 and TRBJ1-2; tentatively, D is TRBD1 (6 bases). V was cut by 0 bases and J by 8 bases, with 17 bases left in between. CDR1 is SGHNT, CDR2 YYREEE, per germline (reference sequence). The CDR3 contains 15 residues. The CDR3 coding sequence is TGTGCCAGCAGCTTGGGGGGTAACAGGGACCGCGGCTACACCTTC. Its translation is CASSLGGNRDRGYTF.

This chain links TRBV4-1 with TRBJ2-7; 7 bases align to TRBD2. The CDR3 has 17 amino acids. V gave up 4 bases and J gave up 0 bases; unmatched junction bases: 12. Germline assignment: CDR1 MGHRA and CDR2 YSYEKL. The CDR3: CASSPEGLAGVSYEQYF. CDR3 coding DNA: TGCGCCAGCAGCCCTGAGGGTTTGGCGGGAGTCTCCTACGAGCAGTACTTC.

The J gene is TRBJ2-7, the V gene TRBV5-4; TRBD2 matches 7 bases. The CDR3 is made up of 14 amino acids. After removal of 2 bases from V and 1 base from J, the junction contained 3 bases not matched to a gene. Germline-derived CDR1 and CDR2 are SGHNT and YYREEE (reference sequence). Here the CDR3 reads CASSLDGRSYEQYF. CDR3 bases: TGTGCCAGCAGCTTAGACGGGAGGTCCTACGAGCAGTACTTC.

The rearrangement links TRBV7-9 to TRBJ2-3, with 10 bases identical to TRBD2. Trimming cost V 1 base and J 0 bases; bases outside gene matches: 7. The CDR3 extends over 18 amino acids. CDR1 is SEHNR, CDR2 FQNEAQ, per germline (reference sequence). The CDR3 DNA sequence: TGTGCCAGCAGCTTAGGGCTAGCGGGGGCAGCTAGCACAGATACGCAGTATTTT. Translating gives CASSLGLAGAASTDTQYF.

A few counts support this clone. The chain is built from TRBV28 and TRBJ2-1; TRBD1 agrees at 7 bases. Trimming cost V 6 bases and J 2 bases; bases outside gene matches: 4. This CDR3 comprises 14 residues. Germline V CDR1 and CDR2: MDHEN, SYDVKM. The CDR3 DNA sequence: TGTGCCAGCAGAGACAGGGCGCCCTACAATGAGCAGTTCTTC. Encoded protein: CASRDRAPYNEQFF.

The chain links TRBV20-1 to TRBJ2-7, with D perhaps matching TRBD1 (6 bases). Trimming took 4 bases from V and 4 from J, leaving 8 bases between them. The CDR3 is made up of 11 amino acids. The germline V gene encodes CDR1 DFQATT and CDR2 SNEGSKA (reference sequence). CDR3 sequence (DNA): TGCAGTGCTAAACAGGGTTACGAGCAGTACTTC. It is translated as CSAKQGYEQYF.

The rearrangement links TRBV30 to TRBJ2-7; 10 nucleotides align to TRBD2. The germline CDR1 and CDR2 sequences are GTSNPN and SVGIG (reference sequence). The length of the CDR3 is 15 residues. With 3 bases clipped from V and 7 bases from J, the junction kept 12 bases outside the gene matches. This chain's CDR3 is CAWSGRSGGAWEQYF. For the CDR3, the DNA is TGTGCCTGGAGCGGGAGGAGCGGGGGGGCCTGGGAGCAGTACTTC.

The J gene is TRBJ1-2, the V gene TRBV10-3; the D gene is possibly TRBD1 (6 bases). V was cut by 4 bases and J by 3 bases, with 12 bases left in between. CDR1 is ENHRY, CDR2 SYGVKD, per germline. This CDR3 comprises 14 residues. CDR3 in amino acids: CAISGVGGYYGYTF. DNA of the CDR3: TGTGCCATCAGTGGGGTAGGGGGATACTATGGCTACACCTTC.

V and J are TRBV21-1 and TRBJ2-7; the table's D gene call, TRBD2, was not cross checked with the DNA. TRBV21-1 is a known pseudogene. CDR3 length: 15 residues. CDR3 residues: CASSRLAPLTYEQYF. CDR3 coding DNA: TGTGCCAGCAGCCGACTGGCACCTCTAACCTACGAGCAGTACTTC.

The J gene is TRBJ1-6, the V gene TRBV6-1; D is possibly TRBD1 (5 bases). Germline CDR1 MNHNS, CDR2 SASEGT. V was trimmed by 2 bases and J by 6 bases, leaving 11 bases between them. The CDR3 runs 15 residues. This chain's CDR3 is CASSELGLGNSPLHF. The CDR3 bases are TGTGCCAGCAGTGAACTGGGACTGGGTAATTCACCCCTCCACTTT.

The chain employs TRBV19 and TRBJ1-6; maybe TRBD1 (5 bases). From germline, CDR1 is LNHDA and CDR2 SQIVND (reference sequence). The CDR3 contains 19 residues. V shed 3 bases and J shed 0 bases, with 18 bases lying between them. DNA of the CDR3: TGTGCCAGTAGTATGAGCGTCCGATGGGGGGGCTCCTATAATTCACCCCTCCACTTT. Amino acid sequence: CASSMSVRWGGSYNSPLHF.

The V call is TRBV4-2, the J call TRBJ1-4; the match to TRBD1 covers 7 bases. The ends lost 3 bases at V and 3 bases at J; junction bases unmatched: 16. This CDR3 contains 19 residues. Looked up from germline, CDR1 is LGHNA and CDR2 is YNFKEQ. CDR3 sequence: CASSHHLLTGDRANEKLFF. The CDR3 DNA follows: TGTGCCAGCAGCCATCACCTACTAACAGGGGATAGAGCTAATGAAAAACTGTTTTTT.

The V gene is TRBV15, the J gene TRBJ1-3; perhaps TRBD1 as D (5 bases). CDR1 and CDR2 from the germline V gene are LNHNV and YYDKDF (reference sequence). V dropped 4 bases and J dropped 0 bases, with 13 bases sitting between them. The CDR3 length is 16 residues. CDR3 DNA: TGTGCCACCAGCAAAGGGGCAGGAGCCTCTGGAAACACCATATATTTT. It specifies CATSKGAGASGNTIYF. Full variable domain (missing parts from reference TRBV15 and TRBJ1-3): DAMVIQNPRYQVTQFGKPVTLSCSQTLNHNVMYWYQQKSSQAPKLLFHYYDKDFNNEADTPDNFQSRRPNTSFCFLDIRSPGLGDTAMYLCATSKGAGASGNTIYFGEGSWLTVV.

The chain couples TRBV4-1 to TRBJ1-5, with 7 bases aligning to TRBD1. Germline values: CDR1 MGHRA, CDR2 YSYEKL. The CDR3 is made up of 17 amino acids. The trim removed 3 bases at V and 5 bases at J, leaving 13 bases unmatched. Here the CDR3 reads CASSHPGGPPNDQPQHF. Here the CDR3 DNA reads TGCGCCAGCAGCCACCCAGGGGGGCCACCCAACGATCAGCCCCAGCATTTT.

This chain links TRBV24-1 with TRBJ1-2, with D possibly being TRBD1 (5 bases). This CDR3 contains 12 residues. In germline, CDR1 is KGHDR, CDR2 SFDVKD. V lost 3 bases and J 4 bases, leaving 5 bases between the germline ends. CDR3 coding DNA: TGTGCCACCAGTGATGACAGCTATGGCTACACCTTC. Its protein is CATSDDSYGYTF.

V is TRBV14 and J is TRBJ2-5; TRBD2 might be the D (7 bases). Germline CDR1 SGHDN, CDR2 FVKESK. The ends were cut back, 1 base at V and 4 bases at J, with 16 bases in the middle. The CDR3 has 16 amino acids. CDR3 residues: CASSQAMGGGPETQYF. In nucleotides, the CDR3 is TGTGCCAGCAGCCAAGCGATGGGGGGGGGCCCAGAGACCCAGTACTTC. The full variable domain, with the rest looked up from reference TRBV14 and TRBJ2-5, is EAGVTQFPSHSVIEKGQTVTLRCDPISGHDNLYWYRRVMGKEIKFLLHFVKESKQDESGMPNNRFLAERTGGTYSTLKVQPAELEDSGVYFCASSQAMGGGPETQYFGPGTRLLVL.

This chain uses TRBV3-1 (or the pseudogene TRBV3-2) with TRBJ2-5; 7 bases fit TRBD2. V lost 0 bases, J lost 0 bases, and 7 bases stayed unmatched. Germline assignment: CDR1 LGHDT and CDR2 YNNKEL (reference sequence). There are 17 residues in the CDR3. The CDR3 spells CASSQDGSSGYQETQYF. DNA for the CDR3: TGTGCCAGCAGCCAAGATGGGTCTAGCGGATACCAAGAGACCCAGTACTTC.

This chain joins TRBV15 and TRBJ1-4; D may be TRBD1 (6 bases). Germline V gives CDR1 LNHNV, CDR2 YYDKDF (reference sequence). The CDR3 has 13 residues. V lost 3 bases to trimming and J lost 7 bases, with 9 bases between them. CDR3 protein: CATSRGAGEKLFF. The CDR3 DNA reads TGTGCCACCAGCAGGGGGGCTGGTGAAAAACTGTTTTTT.

The rearrangement links TRBV3-1 (or the pseudogene TRBV3-2) to TRBJ1-4, with D tentatively TRBD1 (6 bases). This CDR3 region has 15 residues. Deletions cut 0 bases from V and 8 bases from J, with 13 bases between. Germline CDR1 reads LGHDT; CDR2 reads YNNKEL (reference sequence). The CDR3, as DNA: TGTGCCAGCAGCCAAGATTGGGCAGGGGAAGAAAAACTGTTTTTT. Protein sequence: CASSQDWAGEEKLFF.

CDR3 nucleotide sequence: TGTGCCAGCAGCTTTCTTACAGTGGGTCGAGAAACTGAAGCTTTCTTT. Protein sequence: CASSFLTVGRETEAFF. This chain joins TRBV7-9 and TRBJ1-1, with no clear D. Germline V lookup: CDR1 SEHNR, CDR2 FQNEAQ (reference sequence). This CDR3 spans 16 amino acids. V dropped 3 bases and J dropped 5 bases, with 19 bases sitting between them.

The V gene is TRBV5-5, the J gene TRBJ2-6; 7 nucleotides match TRBD1. The trim removed 0 bases at V and 0 bases at J, leaving 6 bases unmatched. The CDR3 has 18 amino acids. Germline CDR1 and CDR2: SGHKS and YYEKEE (reference sequence). The CDR3 DNA follows: TGTGCCAGCAGCTTGGTGGGGACAGTTTTCTCTGGGGCCAACGTCCTGACTTTC. Its translation: CASSLVGTVFSGANVLTF.

The chain recombines TRBV5-6 with TRBJ1-1; 8 bases map to TRBD1. Looked up from germline, CDR1 is SGHDT and CDR2 is YYEEEE. V lost 5 bases, J lost 7 bases, and 4 bases stayed unmatched. The CDR3 loop spans 12 amino acids. The CDR3 protein is CASSLDRVEAFF. The CDR3 DNA sequence: TGTGCCAGCAGTCTGGACAGGGTTGAAGCTTTCTTT.

The rearrangement links TRBV19 to TRBJ1-1; 7 bases are a match to TRBD1. Germline values: CDR1 LNHDA, CDR2 SQIVND (reference sequence). The trim removed 8 bases at V and 4 bases at J, leaving 7 bases unmatched. The length of the CDR3 is 13 residues. The CDR3 DNA reads TGTGCCAGTGTCGACAGGGTTGGCACTGAAGCTTTCTTT. It is translated as CASVDRVGTEAFF.

The rearrangement joins TRBV6-5 to TRBJ2-4; TRBD1 might be the D (5 bases). V was shortened by 6 bases and J by 0 bases, with 12 bases between the two germline ends. CDR1 is MNHEY and CDR2 is SVGAGI in the germline V gene. The CDR3 runs 15 residues. CDR3 in amino acids: CASRATALAKNIQYF. The CDR3 region has the DNA TGTGCCAGCAGAGCGACAGCCCTAGCCAAAAACATTCAGTACTTC.

This chain uses TRBV5-6 with TRBJ2-3, with 9 nucleotides matching TRBD1. This CDR3 is 15 amino acids long. CDR1 and CDR2 (germline): SGHDT, YYEEEE. After removal of 2 bases from V and 7 bases from J, the junction contained 8 bases not matched to a gene. CDR3 sequence: CASSFRDREVNTQYF. Here the CDR3 DNA reads TGTGCCAGCAGCTTTAGGGACAGGGAGGTAAATACGCAGTATTTT.

The gene calls are TRBV5-4 and TRBJ2-5; D is possibly TRBD2 (5 bases). Germline CDR1 reads SGHNT; CDR2 reads YYREEE (reference sequence). Deletions cut 4 bases from V and 4 bases from J, with 14 bases between. CDR3 size: 14 residues. This chain's CDR3 is CASSVEGLRETQYF. The DNA of the CDR3 is TGTGCCAGCAGCGTTGAGGGCTTAAGAGAGACCCAGTACTTC.

DNA for the CDR3: TGTGCCAGCAGCCAATCGACAGGCGTAGCTTTCTTT. This gives the protein CASSQSTGVAFF. This rearrangement joins TRBV6-5 to TRBJ1-1; the D gene is possibly TRBD1 (6 bases). Germline loops: CDR1 MNHEY, CDR2 SVGAGI. The CDR3 runs 12 residues. V was pared by 6 bases and J by 10 bases, with 15 bases between.

This chain uses TRBV2 with TRBJ1-2, with 11 nucleotides matching TRBD1. CDR3 length equals 18 residues. V was clipped by 6 bases and J by 7 bases; unmatched bases: 19. CDR1 and CDR2 from the germline V gene are SNHLY and FYNNEI. CDR3 residues: CASSPMVGQGVAQRGYTF. The CDR3 coding sequence is TGTGCCAGCAGCCCCATGGTGGGACAGGGGGTGGCACAGCGTGGCTACACCTTC.

This clone was detected once. The chain carries TRBV5-1 and TRBJ2-5, with 8 bases lining up with TRBD1. The V segment lost 5 bases and the J segment 4 bases; nucleotides outside the gene matches: 7. The CDR3 totals 14 residues. Germline lookup yields CDR1 SGHRS and CDR2 YFSETQ. This chain's CDR3 is CASSRDRGPETQYF. The DNA for the CDR3 is TGCGCCAGCAGTCGCGACAGGGGTCCAGAGACCCAGTACTTC.